The source of this T cell receptor (beta chain) is a study of cytomegalovirus exposure and HLA in healthy donors. Whole-study context: Counted in an early data release were about 80 million unique TCRs from HLA-typed donors.

For this clone: Its antigen is not known.

Study-level results: As immune exposure information, only CMV serostatus was available. Reported performance of the classifier showed diagnosis of cytomegalovirus status with high specificity and sensitivity. Earlier analysis yielded a pattern in which most TCR beta V segments were productive about 90% or about 30% of the time.

60 Vbeta and 13 Jbeta primers were used in PCR. Produced via immunoSEQ multiplex PCR; TCRdb's table is partial and in-frame only. The profile shows around 150,000 clones, roughly 70% of them singletons. The CDR3 consists of 15 residues. Germline CDR1 reads PRHDT; CDR2 reads FYEKMQ (reference sequence). V was pared by 0 bases and J by 6 bases, with 5 bases of the junction left unmatched. The rearrangement uses TRBV13 and TRBJ2-1; TRBD2 matches 7 bases. This receptor was obtained from a man aged 30-40 years in good health and CMV-seropositive. Sample: PBMCs. CDR3 sequence (DNA): TGTGCCAGCAGCTTAGGCGAGCGGGGAAGCAATGAGCAGTTCTTC. It codes for CASSLGERGSNEQFF.